Presented here are 10 T cell receptor beta chains from one specimen sequenced in a study of blood T cell repertoires in COVID-19. Method: immunoSEQ multiplex PCR; TCRdb's copy keeps in-frame clones and lacks some. The table shows about 250,000 clones, with around 90% occurring only once. The material sequenced was peripheral blood. The receptor set was obtained from a man between 18 and 35 years old with active or convalescent COVID-19.

The rearrangement joins TRBV11-1 to TRBJ1-6; D uncertain. Germline-derived CDR1 and CDR2 are SGHAT and FQDESV (reference sequence). This CDR3 has 16 amino acids. V lost 1 base and J lost 6, with 13 bases in between. The CDR3 sequence is CASSLGRGRPNSPLHF. CDR3 nucleotides: TGTGCCAGCAGCTTAGGTCGTGGCAGGCCTAATTCACCCCTCCACTTT.

The rearrangement uses TRBV7-2 and TRBJ2-3, with TRBD2 matching 8 bases. The CDR3 totals 17 residues. The ends lost 2 bases at V and 1 base at J; junction bases unmatched: 8. Germline V lookup: CDR1 SGHTA, CDR2 FQGNSA. CDR3 sequence: CASSLQSRRGGTDTQYF. CDR3 DNA sequence: TGTGCCAGCAGCTTACAATCTCGGCGGGGGGGCACAGATACGCAGTATTTT.

The chain has TRBV7-9 and TRBJ1-5, with 9 bases that match TRBD1. The CDR3 consists of 16 residues. Unmatched junction bases numbered 5, after V lost 1 base and J lost 4 bases. Germline CDR1 and CDR2: SEHNR and FQNEAQ (reference sequence). CDR3 residues: CASSLGTGAVNQPQHF. CDR3 nucleotides: TGTGCCAGCAGCTTAGGGACAGGGGCTGTGAATCAGCCCCAGCATTTT.

This clone was picked up one time. This sequence joins TRBV7-9 and TRBJ2-5; D call uncertain. This CDR3 has 13 amino acids. The germline V and J ends were trimmed by 7 bases and 3 bases, with 12 bases remaining between them. Germline CDR1 is SEHNR and CDR2 is FQNEAQ (reference sequence). CDR3 coding DNA: TGTGCCAGCATAGGTCTAGTGGAAGAGACCCAGTACTTC. Translated: CASIGLVEETQYF.

This clone was counted once. The J gene is TRBJ1-5, the V gene TRBV19, with 7 bases lining up with TRBD1. V was pared by 5 bases and J by 5 bases, with 3 bases of the junction left unmatched. In germline, CDR1 is LNHDA, CDR2 SQIVND (reference sequence). This CDR3 comprises 13 residues. CDR3 residues: CASSEQGYQPQHF. The CDR3, as DNA: TGTGCCAGTAGTGAACAGGGGTATCAGCCCCAGCATTTT. The full variable domain, rest sourced from reference TRBV19 and TRBJ1-5, is DGGITQSPKYLFRKEGQNVTLSCEQNLNHDAMYWYRQDPGQGLRLIYYSQIVNDFQKGDIAEGYSVSREKKESFPLTVTSAQKNPTAFYLCASSEQGYQPQHFGDGTRLSIL.

Remarks on this clone: Additional DNA sequences in this sample encode the identical CDR3. The rearrangement links TRBV19 to TRBJ1-1; tentative D call: TRBD1 (6 bases). Looked up from germline, CDR1 is LNHDA and CDR2 is SQIVND (reference sequence). Trimming shortened V by 3 bases and J by 4 bases, and 9 bases separated the two germline ends. The CDR3 loop spans 13 amino acids. For the CDR3, the DNA is TGTGCCAGTAGTATTAGCAGGGGCACTGAAGCTTTCTTT. Translation: CASSISRGTEAFF.

The chain has TRBV25-1 and TRBJ1-4; no reliable D call. The CDR3 extends over 13 amino acids. Germline V gene data show CDR1 as MGHDK and CDR2 as SYGVNS. Trimming cost V 7 bases and J 7 bases, with 13 bases left between them. DNA for the CDR3: TGTGCCAGCACGCGGGATTTCGGTGAAAAACTGTTTTTT. Translation: CASTRDFGEKLFF.

The chain couples TRBV19 to TRBJ1-4; perhaps TRBD1 as D (5 bases). CDR1 is LNHDA, CDR2 SQIVND, per germline (reference sequence). Between the trimmed V and J ends, which lost 7 bases and 8 bases, there was a span of 17 bases. CDR3 length equals 14 residues. This CDR3 reads CASTPGRSGEKLFF. Written as DNA, the CDR3 is TGTGCCAGTACTCCAGGGAGGAGTGGGGAAAAACTGTTTTTT.

The chain has TRBV27 and TRBJ2-1; 11 bases agree with TRBD1. Germline V gene lookup returns CDR1 MNHEY and CDR2 SMNVEV (reference sequence). The CDR3 contains 15 residues. J gave up 8 bases and V 4 bases, and 7 bases lay outside the gene matches. This CDR3 reads CASSSRDRGEDEQFF. CDR3 DNA: TGTGCCAGCAGTTCCCGGGACAGGGGGGAGGATGAGCAGTTCTTC.

J is TRBJ2-2 and V is TRBV27, with a tentative D call TRBD2 (6 bases). V gave up 0 bases and J gave up 6 bases, with 17 bases separating them. CDR1 is MNHEY, CDR2 SMNVEV, per germline (reference sequence). There are 17 residues in the CDR3. CDR3 in DNA: TGTGCCAGCAGTTTATCGCGAGGAGGGATCTTCGCCGGGGAGCTGTTTTTT. Residues: CASSLSRGGIFAGELFF.